This T cell receptor (beta chain) is drawn from a study of T cell repertoires in cytomegalovirus infection. Looking at the study overall: The study used recently identified HLA-C-restricted and well-studied HLA-B-restricted CMV epitopes. CMV infection and matching HLA type were both indicated by public TCR beta signatures.

This clonotype has only a few counts. Antigen specificity is unknown. This CDR3 has 13 residues. V lost 2 bases to trimming and J lost 5 bases, with 10 bases between them. Germline V gene sequence: CDR1 SGHTA, CDR2 FQGNSA. From the reads, TCRdb called clonotypes with MiXCR, one entry per CDR3 protein. The repertoire consists of approximately 110,000 distinct CDR3 sequences, with more than 25% occurring once and the leading ten covering under 70%. This chain joins TRBV7-2 and TRBJ2-7; D remains ambiguous. The sequence derives from a human donor in good health (CMV status not recorded). Some clones in this sample may be carry-over from other donors' samples. The sample was CD8+ T cells from cultured PBMCs, taken from culture after CMV antigen stimulation. The CDR3 DNA follows: TGTGCCAGCAGCTTAAGGGAACTAAACGAGCAGTACTTC. This codes for CASSLRELNEQYF.